This T cell receptor beta chain derives from a study of shared clonotypes between healthy human individuals. Across the whole study: There were three CD4 naive, three CD4 memory, two CD8 naive and one CD8 memory plates per donor.

Using 200 ng DNA, 30,000 to 35,000 T cell genomes, the sorted-subset replicate PCRs were run. Libraries were prepared by immunoSEQ multiplex PCR; TCRdb keeps only in-frame clonotypes and omits some of them. The sample contains around 2.1 million clones, 90% to 95% of which appear only once. Broader study findings: It was observed that 5% to 6.5% of naive CD4 clonotypes were shared across a handful of donors.

Turning to this clone: Its antigen is currently unknown.

Naivety among CD8 cells was defined by CD45RO negativity and positive CCR7 selection, thereby excluding terminally differentiated effector memory CD45RA+ cells. Germline CDR1 is SQVTM and CDR2 is ANQGSEA. The ends were cut back, 0 bases at V and 1 base at J, with 9 bases in the middle. The CDR3 sequence is 14 residues long. The chain links TRBV29-1 to TRBJ1-1; D may be TRBD1 (5 bases). The sample was naive CD8+ T cells from PBMCs. The receptor was isolated from a man younger than 30 in good health. Some clones in this sample may be carry-over from other donors' samples. The CDR3 spells CSVEDRGGNTEAFF. The CDR3 DNA reads as TGCAGCGTTGAAGATCGGGGGGGGAACACTGAAGCTTTCTTT.